This T cell receptor (beta chain) was obtained from a study of response to subunit inactivated influenza vaccine. Findings and limits, study-wide: Seasonal influenza vaccination, on each occasion, was suggested by the authors to recruit few new T cells.

TCRdb re-called the RT-PCR reads through MiXCR, storing one row per CDR3 protein. The sample includes approximately 530,000 distinct CDR3 sequences, around 13% seen only once; the top ten take about 12%. This clonotype was picked up many times. Its antigen remains unidentified. The CDR3 is 14 residues long. V lost 3 bases to trimming and J lost 3 bases, with 12 bases between them. Germline lookup yields CDR1 ENHRY and CDR2 SYGVKD. The source of this sequence is a man in his fifties or sixties who received an inactivated influenza vaccine. The chain has TRBV10-3 and TRBJ2-7, with a weak D call TRBD2 (5 bases). The sequenced sample was PBMCs from blood, obtained 45 days after vaccination. For the CDR3, the DNA is TGTGCCATCAGTGAACCGGGGTTACACTACGAGCAGTACTTC. Its protein product is CAISEPGLHYEQYF.